This T cell receptor (beta chain) was documented in a study of blood T cell repertoires in COVID-19. About the research overall: Sources were T cells, B-cell-depleted T cells, or PBMCs; the material itself was cDNA or gDNA.

Patients from Seattle were sampled longitudinally, starting during active infection. Per the study methods: By means of reference gene primer amplification, nucleated cell counts were estimated. Repertoires were generated with immunoSEQ multiplex PCR, while TCRdb's copy carries only in-frame clones and drops some. Clonal size and the V and J genes are those of that table, whereas D and trimming came from the DNA. Altogether 270,000 or so clones are present, about four fifths being singletons, with the ten largest covering roughly 1.5%. This clone was observed a handful of times. Germline CDR1 and CDR2: LGHDT and YNNKEL (reference sequence). V was pared by 8 bases and J by 5 bases, with 6 bases of the junction left unmatched. There are 14 residues in the CDR3.

This chain links TRBV3-1 (or the pseudogene TRBV3-2) with TRBJ1-2; 12 positions match TRBD1. Sequencing used peripheral blood. The receptor's source is a human donor with COVID-19, enrolled during active disease. The donor label of this sample is uncertain. In DNA form, the CDR3 reads TGTGCCAGCGGGGACAGGGGGCTGGAGTATGGCTACACCTTC. It encodes CASGDRGLEYGYTF.